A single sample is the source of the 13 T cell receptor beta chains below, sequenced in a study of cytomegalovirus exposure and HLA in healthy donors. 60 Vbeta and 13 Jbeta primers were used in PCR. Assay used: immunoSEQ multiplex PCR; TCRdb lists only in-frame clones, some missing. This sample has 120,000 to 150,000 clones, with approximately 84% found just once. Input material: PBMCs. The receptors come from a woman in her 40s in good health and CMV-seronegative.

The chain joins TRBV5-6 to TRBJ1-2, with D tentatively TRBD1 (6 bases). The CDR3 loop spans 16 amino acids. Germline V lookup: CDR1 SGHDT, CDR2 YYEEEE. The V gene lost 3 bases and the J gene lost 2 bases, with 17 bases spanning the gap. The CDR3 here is CASSSPKTGDNYGYTF. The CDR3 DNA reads TGTGCCAGCAGCTCCCCCAAGACAGGTGACAACTATGGCTACACCTTC. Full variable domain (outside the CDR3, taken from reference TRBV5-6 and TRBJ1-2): DAGVTQSPTHLIKTRGQQVTLRCSPKSGHDTVSWYQQALGQGPQFIFQYYEEEERQRGNFPDRFSGHQFPNYSSELNVNALLLGDSALYLCASSSPKTGDNYGYTFGSGTRLTVV.

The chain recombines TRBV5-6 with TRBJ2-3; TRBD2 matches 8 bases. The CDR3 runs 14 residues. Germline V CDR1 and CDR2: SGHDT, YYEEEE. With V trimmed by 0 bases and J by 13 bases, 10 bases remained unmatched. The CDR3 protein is CASSLDGRGGVEYF. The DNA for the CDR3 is TGTGCCAGCAGCTTGGACGGGAGGGGGGGCGTCGAGTATTTT.

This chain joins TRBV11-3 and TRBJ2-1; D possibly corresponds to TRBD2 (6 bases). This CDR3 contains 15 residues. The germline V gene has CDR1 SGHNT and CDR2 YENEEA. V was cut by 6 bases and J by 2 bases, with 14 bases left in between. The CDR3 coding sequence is TGTGCCAGCAGGATCCTAGCGACACCCTACAATGAGCAGTTCTTC. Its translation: CASRILATPYNEQFF.

CDR3 loop: CASSLMDSYNEQFF. The CDR3 nucleotides read TGTGCCAGCAGCCTCATGGACAGTTACAATGAGCAGTTCTTC. The chain joins TRBV7-2 to TRBJ2-1, with D possibly TRBD1 on 6 matching bases. CDR1 and CDR2 from the germline V gene are SGHTA and FQGNSA. V was pared by 5 bases and J by 4 bases, with 12 bases between. This CDR3 has 14 residues.

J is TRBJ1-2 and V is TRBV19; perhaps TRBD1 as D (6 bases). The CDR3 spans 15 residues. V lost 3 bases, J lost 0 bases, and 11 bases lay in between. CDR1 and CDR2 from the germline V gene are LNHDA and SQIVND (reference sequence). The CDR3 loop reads CASSISGAANYGYTF. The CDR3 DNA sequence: TGTGCCAGTAGTATTTCAGGGGCGGCTAACTATGGCTACACCTTC.

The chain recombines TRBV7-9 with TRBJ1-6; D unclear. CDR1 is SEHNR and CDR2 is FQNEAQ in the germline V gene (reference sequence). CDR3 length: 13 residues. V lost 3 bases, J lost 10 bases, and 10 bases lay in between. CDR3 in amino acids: CASSFSGGSPLHF. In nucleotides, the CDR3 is TGTGCCAGCAGCTTTTCGGGTGGATCACCCCTCCACTTT.

The CDR3 loop reads CASRKSGSIVTGELFF. The CDR3 nucleotides are TGTGCCAGCAGGAAGAGCGGGAGTATTGTGACCGGGGAGCTGTTTTTT. The chain recombines TRBV28 with TRBJ2-2, with TRBD2 matching over 8 bases. V trimming: 6 bases; J trimming: 5 bases; junction bases outside the gene matches: 11. Germline V lookup: CDR1 MDHEN, CDR2 SYDVKM. The CDR3 loop spans 16 amino acids.

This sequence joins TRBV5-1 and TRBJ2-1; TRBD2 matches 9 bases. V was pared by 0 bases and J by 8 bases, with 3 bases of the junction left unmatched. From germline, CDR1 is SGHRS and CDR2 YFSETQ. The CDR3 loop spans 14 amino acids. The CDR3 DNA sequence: TGCGCCAGCAGCTTGGGTAGCGGGAGAGATGAGCAGTTCTTC. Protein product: CASSLGSGRDEQFF.

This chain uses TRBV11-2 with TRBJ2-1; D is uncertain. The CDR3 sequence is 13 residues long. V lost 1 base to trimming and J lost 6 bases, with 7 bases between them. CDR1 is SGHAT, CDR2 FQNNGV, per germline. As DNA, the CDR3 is TGTGCCAGCAGCTTAGCCAGCGTCAATGAGCAGTTCTTC. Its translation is CASSLASVNEQFF. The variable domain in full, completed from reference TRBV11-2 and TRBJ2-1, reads EAGVAQSPRYKIIEKRQSVAFWCNPISGHATLYWYQQILGQGPKLLIQFQNNGVVDDSQLPKDRFSAERLKGVDSTLKIQPAKLEDSAVYLCASSLASVNEQFFGPGTRLTVL.

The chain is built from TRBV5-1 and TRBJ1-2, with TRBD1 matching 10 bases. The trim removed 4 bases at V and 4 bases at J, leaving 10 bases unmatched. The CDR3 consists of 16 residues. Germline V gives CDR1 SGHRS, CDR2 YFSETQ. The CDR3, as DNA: TGCGCCAGCAGCCAACCTGACAGGGGGCCATCCTATGGCTACACCTTC. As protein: CASSQPDRGPSYGYTF.

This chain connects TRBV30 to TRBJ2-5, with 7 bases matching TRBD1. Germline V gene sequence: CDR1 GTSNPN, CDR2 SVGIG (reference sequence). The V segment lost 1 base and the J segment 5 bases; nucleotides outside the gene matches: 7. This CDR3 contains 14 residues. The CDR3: CAWSGKGGSETQYF. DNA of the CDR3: TGTGCCTGGAGTGGCAAAGGGGGCTCGGAGACCCAGTACTTC.

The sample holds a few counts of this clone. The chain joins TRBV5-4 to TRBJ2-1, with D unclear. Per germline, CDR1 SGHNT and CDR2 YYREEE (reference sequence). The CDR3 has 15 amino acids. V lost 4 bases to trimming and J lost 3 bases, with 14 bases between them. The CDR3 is CASSARLPGYNEQFF. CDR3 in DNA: TGTGCCAGCAGCGCCCGTTTACCAGGCTACAATGAGCAGTTCTTC.

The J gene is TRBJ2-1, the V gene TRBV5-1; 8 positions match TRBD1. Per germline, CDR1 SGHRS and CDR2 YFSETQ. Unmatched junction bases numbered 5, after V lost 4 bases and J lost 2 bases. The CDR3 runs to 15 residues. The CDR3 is CASSVDRGTYNEQFF. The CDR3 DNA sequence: TGCGCCAGCAGCGTCGACAGGGGAACCTACAATGAGCAGTTCTTC.